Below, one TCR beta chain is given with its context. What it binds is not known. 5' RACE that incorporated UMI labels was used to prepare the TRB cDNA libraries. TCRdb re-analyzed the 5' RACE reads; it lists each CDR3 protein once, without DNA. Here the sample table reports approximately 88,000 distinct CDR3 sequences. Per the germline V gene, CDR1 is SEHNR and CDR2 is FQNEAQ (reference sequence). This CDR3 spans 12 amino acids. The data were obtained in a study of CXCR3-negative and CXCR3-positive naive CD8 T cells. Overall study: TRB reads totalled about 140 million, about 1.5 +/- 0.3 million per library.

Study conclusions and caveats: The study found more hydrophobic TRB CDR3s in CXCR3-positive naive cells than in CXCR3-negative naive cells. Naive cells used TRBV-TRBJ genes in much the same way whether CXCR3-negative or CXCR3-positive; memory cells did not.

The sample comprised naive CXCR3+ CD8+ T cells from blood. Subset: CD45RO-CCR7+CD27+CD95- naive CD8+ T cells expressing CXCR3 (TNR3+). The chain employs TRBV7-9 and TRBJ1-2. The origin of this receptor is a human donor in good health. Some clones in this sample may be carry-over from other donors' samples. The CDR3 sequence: CASSLGSYGYTF.